This T cell receptor (beta chain) derives from a study of shared clonotypes between healthy human individuals. Study details: The composition of the donors was two women and a few men aged 18 to 49. Each donor's CD4 naive and CD4 memory cells filled three plates apiece, CD8 naive two, and CD8 memory one. Study-level findings and limits: Clonotype sharing levels among donors were expected to vary with sequencing depth.

Germline V gene lookup returns CDR1 SGDLS and CDR2 YYNGEE. V gave up 3 bases and J gave up 6 bases; unmatched junction bases: 10. The CDR3 loop spans 15 amino acids. The method was immunoSEQ multiplex PCR; TCRdb's version includes in-frame clones alone and lacks a portion of them. This table holds roughly 1,800,000 clones, around 96% found once. CD8 cells regarded as naive lacked CD45RO, were positively chosen for CCR7, and omitted terminally differentiated effector memory CD45RA+ cells. Donors comprised healthy HIV-negative adults lacking recent acute infections or vaccinations. Notes on this clone: The antigen remains undetermined.

The receptor was derived from a man younger than 35 in good health. Input material: naive CD8+ T cells sorted from blood. The chain combines TRBV9 with TRBJ2-7; 9 bases are a match to TRBD1. The CDR3 nucleotides read TGTGCCAGCAGCGCCCTGGGACAGGGAGCGGCCGAGCAGTACTTC. It yields the protein CASSALGQGAAEQYF.